The present T cell receptor beta chain was sequenced within a study of blood T cell repertoires in COVID-19. Unmatched junction bases numbered 9, after V lost 6 bases and J lost 5 bases. The CDR3 totals 16 residues. CDR1 is KGHSH, CDR2 LQKENI, per germline. The assay was immunoSEQ multiplex PCR, and TCRdb's table has in-frame clones only and misses some. The sample has more than 200,000 clones, around 84% seen once. This rearrangement joins TRBV18 to TRBJ2-2; TRBD1 aligns across 10 bases. Sequencing used peripheral blood. The clonotype comes from a woman aged 80 or over with COVID-19, enrolled during active disease. The CDR3 here is CASSGTGDVRTGELFF. The CDR3 DNA is TGTGCCAGCTCCGGGACAGGGGATGTCAGAACCGGGGAGCTGTTTTTT.